A single sample gave rise to the 15 T cell receptor beta chains below, sequenced in a study of blood T cell repertoires in COVID-19. The protocol was immunoSEQ multiplex PCR, while the TCRdb copy is restricted to in-frame clones and leaves out a portion. Here the sample spans 120,000 or so clones, 90% being singletons. Sequenced: peripheral blood. The receptors come from a man in his fifties or sixties with COVID-19, enrolled during active disease.

The chain is built from TRBV28 and TRBJ1-5; a possible D gene is TRBD1 (6 bases). This CDR3 is built from 14 residues. Germline loops: CDR1 MDHEN, CDR2 SYDVKM. Trimming left V 4 bases short and J 4 bases short, with 11 bases between. CDR3: CASSWTVGNQPQHF. CDR3 bases: TGTGCCAGCAGTTGGACAGTGGGTAATCAGCCCCAGCATTTT.

The V and J genes are TRBV27 and TRBJ2-1; 10 bases fit TRBD1. Unmatched junction bases numbered 2, after V lost 5 bases and J lost 4 bases. The CDR3 is made up of 14 amino acids. Germline lookup yields CDR1 MNHEY and CDR2 SMNVEV (reference sequence). CDR3 region: CASSGTGAYNEQFF. CDR3 sequence (DNA): TGTGCCAGCAGTGGGACAGGGGCATACAATGAGCAGTTCTTC.

The CDR3 DNA is TGTGCCAGCAGTTCCCCGGTGGCAGGGGCGAAGGGCTACACCTTC. This translates into CASSSPVAGAKGYTF. The rearrangement links TRBV6-6 to TRBJ1-2; D perhaps matches TRBD1 (6 bases). Germline lookup yields CDR1 MNHNY and CDR2 SVGAGI (reference sequence). The CDR3 spans 15 residues. V shed 4 bases and J shed 8 bases, with 20 bases lying between them.

This clone appeared a single time. The chain combines TRBV6-2 or TRBV6-3 with TRBJ1-5, with TRBD1 identical over 9 bases. CDR3 length equals 17 residues. V lost 4 bases to trimming and J lost 6 bases; unmatched junction nucleotides: 13. Germline V gives CDR1 MNHEY, CDR2 SVGEGT. CDR3 residues: CASSSRPDRGFFQPQHF. As DNA, the CDR3 is TGTGCCAGCAGTTCCCGACCCGACAGGGGGTTCTTTCAGCCCCAGCATTTT.

As concerns this clone: Because the CDR3 is missing its conserved closing phenylalanine or tryptophan, this is likely a read error. Because the CDR3's place on the DNA is in doubt, the DNA is left out and the CDR3 is given as listed by TCRdb. The chain couples TRBV2 to TRBJ1-2; the D call of TRBD1 is as the table states it, not checked on the DNA. Germline CDR1 SNHLY, CDR2 FYNNEI. Counting both end residues, the CDR3 totals 12 amino acids. Here the CDR3 reads CASSPSDRGECI.

This rearrangement joins TRBV18 to TRBJ1-4; 10 nucleotides line up with TRBD1. V shed 1 base and J 6 bases; nucleotides not matched to a gene: 5. Germline lookup yields CDR1 KGHSH and CDR2 LQKENI. This CDR3 region has 16 residues. CDR3 loop: CASSPLRQGAHEKLFF. The CDR3 bases are TGTGCCAGCTCACCACTCCGACAGGGGGCACATGAAAAACTGTTTTTT.

The V and J genes are TRBV10-2 and TRBJ1-5; possibly TRBD1 for D (5 bases). Germline CDR1 and CDR2: WSHSY and SAAADI. This CDR3 spans 14 amino acids. V was trimmed by 2 bases and J by 1 base, leaving 6 bases between them. Here the CDR3 reads CASSEDRSNQPQHF. The DNA of the CDR3 is TGCGCCAGCAGTGAGGACAGAAGCAATCAGCCCCAGCATTTT.

The genes are TRBV7-9 and TRBJ1-2; 7 bases fit TRBD1. V lost 7 bases to trimming and J lost 3 bases; unmatched junction nucleotides: 8. Germline V gives CDR1 SEHNR, CDR2 FQNEAQ (reference sequence). The CDR3 loop spans 14 amino acids. The CDR3 protein is CASTTGEWHYGYTF. The CDR3 nucleotides read TGTGCCAGCACCACAGGGGAGTGGCACTATGGCTACACCTTC.

The rearrangement uses TRBV6-5 and TRBJ2-1, with D possibly being TRBD1 (5 bases). Trimming took 6 bases from V and 0 from J, leaving 12 bases between them. Germline V lookup: CDR1 MNHEY, CDR2 SVGAGI. The CDR3 runs to 15 residues. This CDR3 reads CASSTTGLSYNEQFF. The CDR3 DNA sequence: TGTGCCAGCAGCACCACAGGTCTCTCCTACAATGAGCAGTTCTTC.

J is TRBJ2-1 and V is TRBV9; 9 bases agree with TRBD1. The CDR3 has 14 residues. From germline, CDR1 is SGDLS and CDR2 YYNGEE. J gave up 8 bases and V 0 bases, and 3 bases lay outside the gene matches. For the CDR3, the DNA is TGTGCCAGCAGCGTAGACAGGGGGCGTCATGAGCAGTTCTTC. Translating gives CASSVDRGRHEQFF.

The genes are TRBV5-1 and TRBJ2-1, with 9 bases matching TRBD2. Germline trimming cut 7 bases from V and 5 bases from J; bases unmatched to any gene: 1. The CDR3 has 12 residues. Germline loops: CDR1 SGHRS, CDR2 YFSETQ. The CDR3 nucleotides are TGCGCCAGCGGCGGGAGGGACAATGAGCAGTTCTTC. Its translation: CASGGRDNEQFF.

The rearrangement links TRBV30 to TRBJ1-2; 7 positions agree with TRBD1. V shed 4 bases, J shed 5 bases, and the junction held 13 bases outside the gene matches. The CDR3 consists of 15 residues. CDR1 and CDR2 (germline): GTSNPN, SVGIG (reference sequence). The CDR3 sequence is CAWTRTVGGPYGYTF. The CDR3 bases are TGTGCCTGGACCAGGACGGTAGGGGGCCCATATGGCTACACCTTC.

The chain carries TRBV28 and TRBJ1-3; 7 bases are shared with TRBD1. V was pared by 2 bases and J by 2 bases, with 6 bases of the junction left unmatched. This CDR3 is built from 16 residues. The V gene's germline CDR1 is MDHEN and CDR2 SYDVKM. The CDR3, as DNA: TGTGCCAGCAGTTTAGGGGGCGACAGGGCTGGAAACACCATATATTTT. It yields the protein CASSLGGDRAGNTIYF.

The gene calls are TRBV3-1 (or the pseudogene TRBV3-2) and TRBJ1-1; TRBD1 aligns across 7 bases. The CDR3 has 14 amino acids. J was trimmed by 0 bases and V by 4 bases; bases with no gene match: 2. Germline V CDR1 and CDR2: LGHDT, YNNKEL (reference sequence). CDR3: CASSLGQMNTEAFF. CDR3 DNA sequence: TGTGCCAGCAGCCTGGGACAGATGAACACTGAAGCTTTCTTT.

J is TRBJ2-7 and V is TRBV5-8; TRBD1 matches 9 bases. This CDR3 has 14 amino acids. V was clipped by 1 base and J by 5 bases; unmatched bases: 4. The germline V gene has CDR1 SGHTS and CDR2 YDEGEE. The DNA of the CDR3 is TGTGCCAGCAGCTTGAAGGGACAGGGAGACGAGCAGTACTTC. Amino acids: CASSLKGQGDEQYF.